This T cell receptor (beta chain) was sequenced for a study of T cell changes during pregnancy in multiple sclerosis. V shed 5 bases and J 6 bases; nucleotides not matched to a gene: 10. Per the germline V gene, CDR1 is MNHEY and CDR2 is SMNVEV (reference sequence). The CDR3 runs 16 residues. Assay used: immunoSEQ multiplex PCR; TCRdb lists only in-frame clones, some missing. The data contain over 90,000 clones, 80% to 95% of them seen just once; the ten biggest clones take up 0.99%. This rearrangement joins TRBV27 to TRBJ2-1; TRBD2 matches 10 bases. The receptor was isolated from a female donor with multiple sclerosis, enrolled in a pregnancy study. The input for sequencing was peripheral blood, taken after pregnancy. The CDR3 loop reads CASSARWLAGANEQFF. The DNA for the CDR3 is TGTGCCAGCAGTGCCCGGTGGCTAGCGGGAGCCAATGAGCAGTTCTTC.